One T cell receptor (beta chain) is described in this entry. These data are taken from a study of shared T cell receptors in the human thymus. This CDR3 spans 18 amino acids. V lost 2 bases to trimming and J lost 0 bases; unmatched junction nucleotides: 9. Germline V gives CDR1 SGHVS, CDR2 FNYEAQ. Profiling relied on immunoSEQ multiplex PCR, and the TCRdb table lists in-frame clones only, not all of them. Of hundreds of thousands of clones listed, roughly 90% were seen once; the top ten hold approximately 0.011%. The data also belong to a second study, concerning human thymus T cells. From that paper: The study used thymus tissue resected during corrective heart surgery. Overlap was high between thymic repertoires from unrelated individuals, as reported in related research.

The sample was thymocytes. This receptor was identified in a boy younger than two with a congenital heart defect. The rearrangement uses TRBV7-6 and TRBJ2-2, with 7 bases matching TRBD1. The CDR3 sequence is CASSLNDLGGPNTGELFF. Here the CDR3 DNA reads TGTGCCAGCAGCTTAAACGACTTAGGGGGCCCGAACACCGGGGAGCTGTTTTTT.